The 30 T cell receptor beta chains listed next were all sequenced from one sample in a study of blood T cell repertoires in COVID-19. TCRdb's copy holds only in-frame clones and misses some; the assay was immunoSEQ multiplex PCR. The profile shows roughly 250,000 clones, approximately 85% of them singletons. The sequenced sample was peripheral blood. Receptors originate from a man aged 45-65 years with acute or convalescent COVID-19.

This clone was seen more than once but under ten times. The genes are TRBV5-4 and TRBJ2-2; 12 nucleotides align to TRBD2. Germline V gives CDR1 SGHNT, CDR2 YYREEE (reference sequence). The CDR3 is 17 residues long. The trim removed 2 bases at V and 2 bases at J, leaving 4 bases unmatched. CDR3 amino acids: CASSFGLAGSNTGELFF. In DNA, the CDR3 is TGTGCCAGCAGCTTTGGACTAGCGGGATCTAACACCGGGGAGCTGTTTTTT.

CDR3 region: CASSQDPAGVEQFF. The DNA of the CDR3 is TGCGCCAGCAGCCAAGACCCAGCGGGAGTTGAGCAGTTCTTC. The chain is built from TRBV4-1 and TRBJ2-1; 8 bases match TRBD2. Trimming took 0 bases from V and 9 from J; bases not matched to a gene: 4. Germline CDR1 reads MGHRA; CDR2 reads YSYEKL. CDR3 length: 14 amino acids.

V and J are TRBV6-2 or TRBV6-3 and TRBJ2-7; TRBD2 matches 7 bases. The V segment lost 2 bases and the J segment 2 bases; nucleotides outside the gene matches: 6. The CDR3 loop spans 15 amino acids. From germline, CDR1 is MNHEY and CDR2 SVGEGT. Written as DNA, the CDR3 is TGTGCCAGCAGTTACCGTAGCGGGCTTCCCTACGAGCAGTACTTC. Its translation is CASSYRSGLPYEQYF.

The V and J genes are TRBV10-3 and TRBJ1-2; D unclear. The CDR3 has 13 amino acids. Germline loops: CDR1 ENHRY, CDR2 SYGVKD. Trimming removed 4 bases at V and 6 bases at J, with 12 bases between. The CDR3 sequence is CAISVTDEDGYTF. The CDR3, as DNA: TGTGCCATCAGTGTAACGGATGAGGATGGCTACACCTTC.

This chain links TRBV12-5 with TRBJ1-4; 8 bases fit TRBD1. The CDR3 has 20 amino acids. Trimming removed 5 bases from V and 4 bases from J; junction bases left unmatched: 21. Germline V lookup: CDR1 LGHNT, CDR2 FRNRAP. CDR3 in amino acids: CASGAIGQGLLARHNEKLFF. In DNA form, the CDR3 reads TGTGCTAGTGGTGCGATAGGACAGGGATTGTTAGCTCGTCATAATGAAAAACTGTTTTTT.

CDR3 coding DNA: TGTGCCAGCAGTTTTCGGGAAGGGGGATACGAGCAGTACTTC. It codes for CASSFREGGYEQYF. The chain couples TRBV27 to TRBJ2-7; D perhaps matches TRBD1 (6 bases). The germline V gene has CDR1 MNHEY and CDR2 SMNVEV (reference sequence). V dropped 3 bases and J dropped 4 bases, with 13 bases sitting between them. The CDR3 covers 14 residues.

CDR3 in DNA: TGTGCTAGTGGTGCAATGTCCCGGGACAGGGGAGAGACCCAGTACTTC. It yields the protein CASGAMSRDRGETQYF. This chain links TRBV12-5 with TRBJ2-5, with 10 bases lining up with TRBD1. Germline values: CDR1 LGHNT, CDR2 FRNRAP. V lost 5 bases and J lost 4; bases outside the gene matches: 10. This CDR3 has 16 residues.

The chain carries TRBV5-1 and TRBJ2-7; TRBD1 agrees at 8 bases. J was trimmed by 0 bases and V by 2 bases; bases with no gene match: 4. Germline V gene data show CDR1 as SGHRS and CDR2 as YFSETQ. There are 15 residues in the CDR3. CDR3 coding DNA: TGCGCCAGCAGCTTTAACACAGGGGGCTCCTACGAGCAGTACTTC. It is translated as CASSFNTGGSYEQYF.

A remark on this clone: The same CDR3 can be traced to other DNA sequences in this sample. The CDR3 DNA follows: TGTGCCAGCAGCCAAGTGAGCGGATCCTACAATGAGCAGTTCTTC. Encoded protein: CASSQVSGSYNEQFF. J is TRBJ2-1 and V is TRBV14, with D perhaps TRBD2 (5 bases). With 1 base removed from V and 1 base from J, the gap between germline ends came to 8 bases. The CDR3 spans 15 residues. Germline CDR1 and CDR2: SGHDN and FVKESK.

V is TRBV9 and J is TRBJ2-1; 7 bases fit TRBD1. This CDR3 region has 14 residues. Germline V gene lookup returns CDR1 SGDLS and CDR2 YYNGEE. Trimming cost V 6 bases and J 8 bases; bases outside gene matches: 11. CDR3 protein: CASTRDSQGDEQFF. The DNA of the CDR3 is TGTGCCAGCACCCGGGACAGCCAAGGGGATGAGCAGTTCTTC.

The rearrangement links TRBV28 to TRBJ2-1; possibly TRBD2 for D (6 bases). The germline V and J ends were trimmed by 6 bases and 3 bases, with 18 bases remaining between them. Looked up from germline, CDR1 is MDHEN and CDR2 is SYDVKM. This CDR3 spans 16 amino acids. CDR3 residues: CASSSRGGTFYNEQFF. The CDR3 region has the DNA TGTGCCAGCAGCTCCCGTGGAGGGACTTTCTACAATGAGCAGTTCTTC.

V gene TRBV7-8 combines with J gene TRBJ2-3; a weak D match, TRBD1 (6 bases). Germline-derived CDR1 and CDR2 are SGHVS and FQNEAQ. CDR3 size: 15 residues. Trimming stripped 1 base from V and 12 bases from J, with 20 bases between. CDR3 sequence (DNA): TGTGCCAGCAGCTTAGGGTTTGGCTGGGGCAGGGGTCAGTATTTT. It translates to CASSLGFGWGRGQYF.

Comments on this clone: Other DNA sequences from this sample encode an identical CDR3 as well. V is TRBV6-4 and J is TRBJ2-1, with 11 bases identical to TRBD2. CDR1 and CDR2 (germline): MRHNA, SNTAGT. The junction had 1 base not matched to a gene; V was cut back by 0 bases and J by 0 bases. The CDR3 sequence is 17 residues long. CDR3 amino acids: CASSDSTSGSSYNEQFF. The CDR3 DNA reads TGTGCCAGCAGTGACTCTACTAGCGGGAGCTCCTACAATGAGCAGTTCTTC.

The chain carries TRBV6-6 and TRBJ2-7; possible D gene TRBD1, 5 bases. This CDR3 region has 15 residues. V lost 4 bases and J 3 bases, leaving 16 bases between the germline ends. From germline, CDR1 is MNHNY and CDR2 SVGAGI (reference sequence). The CDR3 spells CASSSPLGADYEQYF. In DNA form, the CDR3 reads TGTGCCAGCAGTTCCCCCTTAGGGGCTGACTACGAGCAGTACTTC.

The chain has TRBV12-3 or TRBV12-4 and TRBJ1-5; D ambiguous. Deletions cut 2 bases from V and 4 bases from J, with 3 bases between. CDR3 length: 12 residues. Here the CDR3 DNA reads TGTGCCAGCAGTTTAATAAATCAGCCCCAGCATTTT. Encoded protein: CASSLINQPQHF.

This chain uses TRBV24-1 with TRBJ2-6, with D tentatively TRBD1 (6 bases). This CDR3 is 17 amino acids long. Germline loops: CDR1 KGHDR, CDR2 SFDVKD. V lost 8 bases and J lost 2, with 18 bases in between. In DNA, the CDR3 is TGTGCCACCATTGACAGGTTAAATCCGCCTGGGGCCAACGTCCTGACTTTC. It is translated as CATIDRLNPPGANVLTF.

This clone appeared once. The chain couples TRBV4-1 to TRBJ1-1; possible D gene TRBD1, 5 bases. Germline CDR1 MGHRA, CDR2 YSYEKL. This CDR3 is built from 16 residues. The V gene lost 3 bases and the J gene lost 3 bases, with 17 bases spanning the gap. CDR3 nucleotides: TGCGCCAGCAGCCAGTCCGGACATCAACGGTACACTGAAGCTTTCTTT. Translated, it gives CASSQSGHQRYTEAFF.

J is TRBJ2-7 and V is TRBV4-1; D is possibly TRBD2 (6 bases). The V end was cut by 3 bases, the J end by 4 bases, with 13 bases between. This CDR3 has 14 amino acids. Per the germline V gene, CDR1 is MGHRA and CDR2 is YSYEKL. The CDR3 here is CASSHQEGTYEQYF. In nucleotides, the CDR3 is TGCGCCAGCAGCCACCAAGAGGGGACTTACGAGCAGTACTTC.

The chain links TRBV10-2 to TRBJ2-1, with D possibly being TRBD2 (5 bases). The germline V gene encodes CDR1 WSHSY and CDR2 SAAADI. V was shortened by 6 bases and J by 6 bases, with 12 bases between the two germline ends. The CDR3 contains 13 residues. The CDR3 protein is CASRGSGSNEQFF. In nucleotides, the CDR3 is TGCGCCAGCAGGGGATCGGGGAGCAATGAGCAGTTCTTC.

The J gene is TRBJ2-3, the V gene TRBV7-3; D ambiguous. CDR1 and CDR2 from the germline V gene are SGHTA and FQGTGA. The CDR3 is 14 amino acids. With 1 base removed from V and 0 bases from J, the gap between germline ends came to 5 bases. DNA of the CDR3: TGTGCCAGCAGCTTAAGGCGGAGCACAGATACGCAGTATTTT. Its translation is CASSLRRSTDTQYF. Drawing the rest from reference TRBV7-3 and TRBJ2-3, the complete variable domain is GAGVSQTPSNKVTEKGKYVELRCDPISGHTALYWYRQSLGQGPEFLIYFQGTGAADDSGLPNDRFFAVRPEGSVSTLKIQRTERGDSAVYLCASSLRRSTDTQYFGPGTRLTVL.

This clone occurred a few times. CDR3 protein: CASSLAGREQYF. In DNA, the CDR3 is TGTGCCAGCAGCTTGGCAGGGCGCGAGCAGTACTTC. The V gene is TRBV5-8, the J gene TRBJ2-7, with D possibly TRBD1 on 5 matching bases. Germline V gives CDR1 SGHTS, CDR2 YDEGEE. V was shortened by 0 bases and J by 6 bases, with 7 bases between the two germline ends. The CDR3 has 12 residues.

This chain joins TRBV29-1 and TRBJ2-3; 8 bases map to TRBD2. The CDR3 totals 12 residues. Losses at the gene ends were 6 bases for V and 6 bases for J; bases not matched to a gene: 5. Germline lookup yields CDR1 SQVTM and CDR2 ANQGSEA. CDR3 nucleotides: TGCAGCGTGTCTAGCGGGCCCGATACGCAGTATTTT. Translating it yields CSVSSGPDTQYF.

CDR3 DNA sequence: TGTGCCAGCAGCTTACGCAGGGGGCAGGCTGGCTACACCTTC. Amino acid sequence: CASSLRRGQAGYTF. This chain connects TRBV7-2 to TRBJ1-2, with 8 bases that match TRBD1. The CDR3 consists of 14 residues. J lost 7 bases, V lost 2 bases, and 6 bases had no gene match. Germline V CDR1 and CDR2: SGHTA, FQGNSA.

The chain carries TRBV6-5 and TRBJ1-1, with unresolved D. The V end lost 8 bases, the J end lost 1 base, and 14 bases lay between the germline ends. Germline V CDR1 and CDR2: MNHEY, SVGAGI. CDR3 size: 14 residues. CDR3 sequence (DNA): TGTGCCAGCGCCCCAGCCGGGGAGAACACTGAAGCTTTCTTT. Translated, it gives CASAPAGENTEAFF.

The chain employs TRBV10-3 and TRBJ2-7; no reliable D call. CDR1 is ENHRY, CDR2 SYGVKD, per germline. The CDR3 is 13 residues long. Trimming cost V 0 bases and J 3 bases, with 6 bases left between them. CDR3 sequence (DNA): TGTGCCATCAGTGAGTCCCCAGACTACGAGCAGTACTTC. Its translation: CAISESPDYEQYF.

The chain is built from TRBV4-1 and TRBJ1-1; no clear D gene. Germline CDR1 reads MGHRA; CDR2 reads YSYEKL. CDR3 size: 14 residues. Between the trimmed V and J ends, which lost 3 bases and 0 bases, there was a span of 8 bases. The CDR3 spells CASSQVQMNTEAFF. The CDR3 DNA sequence: TGCGCCAGCAGCCAGGTCCAGATGAACACTGAAGCTTTCTTT.

The J gene is TRBJ2-1, the V gene TRBV6-5; 13 bases are a match to TRBD2. After removal of 6 bases from V and 7 bases from J, the junction contained 6 bases not matched to a gene. The CDR3 contains 15 residues. Per the germline V gene, CDR1 is MNHEY and CDR2 is SVGAGI. In nucleotides, the CDR3 is TGTGCCAGCAGCCCGGGGACTAGCGGGAAAAATGAGCAGTTCTTC. Protein: CASSPGTSGKNEQFF.

This chain uses TRBV27 with TRBJ1-6, with D possibly matching TRBD1 (6 bases). The CDR3 is 16 amino acids. Trimming shortened V by 0 bases and J by 6 bases, and 12 bases separated the two germline ends. Germline V gene sequence: CDR1 MNHEY, CDR2 SMNVEV (reference sequence). CDR3 loop: CASSLSAQGSNSPLHF. The DNA for the CDR3 is TGTGCCAGCAGTTTATCTGCACAGGGCTCTAATTCACCCCTCCACTTT.

V usage is TRBV7-9 and J usage is TRBJ2-2, with a tentative D call TRBD2 (7 bases). CDR1 is SEHNR, CDR2 FQNEAQ, per germline (reference sequence). The CDR3 totals 15 residues. Trimming took off 5 bases at V and 4 bases at J, with 14 bases between the two ends. The CDR3 nucleotides are TGTGCCAGCAGCACAGGGAGGGTTGGCACCGGGGAGCTGTTTTTT. Its translation is CASSTGRVGTGELFF.

This clone was counted between two and nine times. The chain combines TRBV5-4 with TRBJ2-1; 11 positions match TRBD1. The CDR3 has 15 amino acids. CDR1 is SGHNT, CDR2 YYREEE, per germline (reference sequence). V shed 2 bases and J 6 bases; nucleotides not matched to a gene: 4. The CDR3 bases are TGTGCCAGCAGCTTCGGGACAGGGGGGTTCAATGAGCAGTTCTTC. Translating gives CASSFGTGGFNEQFF.